This T cell receptor beta chain appears in the sequencing data of a study of T cells after yellow fever vaccination. This clonotype was detected a few times. The V end was cut by 3 bases, the J end by 2 bases, with 10 bases between. In germline, CDR1 is ENHRY, CDR2 SYGVKD. The CDR3 contains 14 residues. TCRdb independently ran MiXCR on the 5' RACE reads; one entry per CDR3 protein. The table shows roughly 400,000 distinct CDR3 sequences, with roughly a sixth occurring only once. Material: PBMCs, obtained before the yellow fever booster vaccination. The chain couples TRBV10-3 to TRBJ2-5; D may correspond to TRBD1 or TRBD2 (5 bases each). This TCR derives from a man aged 18-30 years who received the YFV17D yellow fever vaccine. CDR3 protein: CAISEWWGQETQYF. For the CDR3, the DNA is TGTGCCATCAGTGAATGGTGGGGGCAAGAGACCCAGTACTTC.